The next 21 T cell receptor beta chains were all read from a single sample in a study of technical replicates of blood from several donors. TCRdb's table, derived via immunoSEQ multiplex PCR, lists solely in-frame clones and lacks some. Of about 50,000 clones listed, 95% to 97% were seen once; the top ten hold 0.35% to 0.5%. The specimen sequenced was T cells isolated from PBMCs. Receptors originate from a human donor in good health.

V usage is TRBV4-1 and J usage is TRBJ2-5; a weak D match, TRBD2 (6 bases). Deletions cut 0 bases from V and 1 base from J, with 12 bases between. The V gene's germline CDR1 is MGHRA and CDR2 YSYEKL. The CDR3 is made up of 16 amino acids. CDR3: CASSQEDYDRQETQYF. The CDR3 DNA reads TGCGCCAGCAGCCAAGAGGACTATGACCGCCAAGAGACCCAGTACTTC.

The chain employs TRBV6-5 and TRBJ2-5; 8 bases line up with TRBD1. Germline CDR1 and CDR2: MNHEY and SVGAGI. The CDR3 extends over 14 amino acids. The ends lost 6 bases at V and 2 bases at J; junction bases unmatched: 5. The CDR3 spells CASSWTGFQETQYF. DNA of the CDR3: TGTGCCAGCAGCTGGACAGGGTTTCAAGAGACCCAGTACTTC.

This CDR3 reads CASSQVLAGYNEQFF. For the CDR3, the DNA is TGCGCCAGCAGCCAAGTACTAGCGGGATACAATGAGCAGTTCTTC. The rearrangement links TRBV4-1 to TRBJ2-1; TRBD2 matches 10 bases. Germline V CDR1 and CDR2: MGHRA, YSYEKL. V dropped 1 base and J dropped 4; count of bases not matched to a gene: 1. The CDR3 length is 15 residues.

This clone occurred a few times. The chain joins TRBV4-3 to TRBJ2-7, with 12 positions matching TRBD2. This CDR3 contains 15 residues. Germline CDR1 reads LGHNA; CDR2 reads YSLEER. V gave up 6 bases and J gave up 2 bases; unmatched junction bases: 5. In nucleotides, the CDR3 is TGCGCCAGCAGTCGGACTAGCGGGAACCCCTACGAGCAGTACTTC. This gives the protein CASSRTSGNPYEQYF.

The chain uses TRBV6-1 and TRBJ2-1; 11 positions agree with TRBD2. CDR1 MNHNS and CDR2 SASEGT come from the germline V gene. V lost 4 bases, J lost 6 bases, and 8 bases stayed unmatched. This CDR3 is 16 amino acids long. CDR3 sequence reads: CASSGPTSGSFNEQFF. In nucleotides, the CDR3 is TGTGCCAGCAGTGGCCCCACTAGCGGGAGTTTCAATGAGCAGTTCTTC.

CDR3 sequence (DNA): TGTGCCAGCAGCTTAGCGCTTCGAGGGAACGGTGGCTACACCTTC. Amino acids: CASSLALRGNGGYTF. The chain employs TRBV7-8 and TRBJ1-2, with D hard to call. This CDR3 region has 15 residues. V was trimmed by 0 bases and J by 7 bases, leaving 15 bases between them. Germline lookup yields CDR1 SGHVS and CDR2 FQNEAQ.

This rearrangement joins TRBV11-2 to TRBJ2-1; TRBD2 matches 11 bases. The CDR3 runs 15 residues. J was trimmed by 5 bases and V by 3 bases; bases with no gene match: 3. Germline V gene data show CDR1 as SGHAT and CDR2 as FQNNGV. Written as DNA, the CDR3 is TGTGCCAGCAGCTTGACTAGCGGGACAAACAATGAGCAGTTCTTC. Its translation is CASSLTSGTNNEQFF.

The chain links TRBV7-8 to TRBJ2-6, with D tentatively TRBD1 (5 bases). There are 17 residues in the CDR3. Germline V gene data show CDR1 as SGHVS and CDR2 as FQNEAQ. Trimming left V 4 bases short and J 1 base short, with 14 bases between. DNA for the CDR3: TGTGCCAGCAGCTCGGAGACAGTCCTTTCTGGGGCCAACGTCCTGACTTTC. It translates to CASSSETVLSGANVLTF. Full variable domain (remainder filled in from reference TRBV7-8 and TRBJ2-6): GAGVSQSPRYKVAKRGQDVALRCDPISGHVSLFWYQQALGQGPEFLTYFQNEAQLDKSGLPSDRFFAERPEGSVSTLKIQRTQQEDSAVYLCASSSETVLSGANVLTFGAGSRLTVL.

This clone has a single count. The chain joins TRBV11-1 to TRBJ2-1, with 11 bases identical to TRBD2. Germline V gene sequence: CDR1 SGHAT, CDR2 FQDESV (reference sequence). After removal of 4 bases from V and 5 bases from J, the junction contained 7 bases not matched to a gene. This CDR3 is 16 amino acids long. Here the CDR3 DNA reads TGTGCCAGCAGCTCGAACCGACTAGCGGGGAACAATGAGCAGTTCTTC. This codes for CASSSNRLAGNNEQFF.

This clone showed up just once. The chain is built from TRBV7-9 and TRBJ1-5; tentatively, D is TRBD1 (5 bases). The CDR3 loop spans 16 amino acids. The V and J ends lost 3 bases and 3 bases respectively, with 15 bases between them. Germline assignment: CDR1 SEHNR and CDR2 FQNEAQ (reference sequence). As DNA, the CDR3 is TGTGCCAGCAGCTTGGGAGGGGCGGGGGTCAATCAGCCCCAGCATTTT. Translating it yields CASSLGGAGVNQPQHF.

The rearrangement links TRBV29-1 to TRBJ1-1; TRBD1 might be the D (6 bases). CDR1 is SQVTM and CDR2 is ANQGSEA in the germline V gene. This CDR3 has 11 residues. V dropped 5 bases and J dropped 7 bases, with 11 bases sitting between them. DNA of the CDR3: TGCAGCGTTCGTGGACAGAATGAAGCTTTCTTT. It specifies CSVRGQNEAFF.

The chain joins TRBV7-6 to TRBJ2-1; 8 positions agree with TRBD2. The V and J ends lost 2 bases and 3 bases, in that order; junction bases with no gene match: 3. The CDR3 totals 15 residues. Per the germline V gene, CDR1 is SGHVS and CDR2 is FNYEAQ. The CDR3 is CASSLSGGLYNEQFF. The CDR3 nucleotides read TGTGCCAGCAGCTTAAGCGGGGGCCTCTACAATGAGCAGTTCTTC.

CDR3 amino acids: CAWSPTRLAEQFF. The DNA for the CDR3 is TGTGCCTGGAGTCCAACTCGCCTAGCTGAGCAGTTCTTC. This chain connects TRBV30 to TRBJ2-1; D might be TRBD2 (5 bases). V gave up 2 bases and J gave up 9 bases, with 14 bases separating them. The CDR3 is made up of 13 amino acids. CDR1 GTSNPN and CDR2 SVGIG come from the germline V gene (reference sequence).

The V and J genes are TRBV25-1 and TRBJ2-1, with unresolved D. Germline V gene data show CDR1 as MGHDK and CDR2 as SYGVNS. The CDR3 extends over 15 amino acids. V gave up 2 bases and J gave up 8 bases, with 16 bases separating them. The CDR3 DNA is TGTGCCAGCAGTGAAGAGTCGTCTTATTCGCATGAGCAGTTCTTC. Amino acid sequence: CASSEESSYSHEQFF.

The chain uses TRBV25-1 and TRBJ1-1, with unresolved D. Germline assignment: CDR1 MGHDK and CDR2 SYGVNS. The CDR3 covers 16 residues. Trimming left V 7 bases short and J 0 bases short, with 18 bases between. The CDR3 protein is CASTLGGIGVNTEAFF. Here the CDR3 DNA reads TGTGCCAGCACCTTAGGAGGGATTGGGGTGAACACTGAAGCTTTCTTT.

The chain recombines TRBV27 with TRBJ2-7, with D perhaps matching TRBD1 (5 bases). V was pared by 4 bases and J by 3 bases, with 7 bases between. The CDR3 consists of 12 residues. Germline V gene data show CDR1 as MNHEY and CDR2 as SMNVEV (reference sequence). CDR3 DNA sequence: TGTGCCAGCAGTTCGACAGTCTACGAGCAGTACTTC. This gives the protein CASSSTVYEQYF.

The V and J genes are TRBV6-1 and TRBJ2-5; 10 bases map to TRBD2. The junction had 9 bases not matched to a gene; V was cut back by 0 bases and J by 5 bases. Germline V gives CDR1 MNHNS, CDR2 SASEGT. This CDR3 is built from 17 residues. CDR3 bases: TGTGCCAGCAGTGAAGCCCTCGGGCTAGCGGGAGTGGAGACCCAGTACTTC. Encoded protein: CASSEALGLAGVETQYF.

This clone was observed a few times. V gene TRBV27 combines with J gene TRBJ1-1; TRBD1 agrees at 12 bases. This CDR3 spans 15 amino acids. The ends lost 5 bases at V and 8 bases at J; junction bases unmatched: 9. CDR1 and CDR2 (germline): MNHEY, SMNVEV (reference sequence). Here the CDR3 reads CASSPTGTGGSEAFF. CDR3 nucleotide sequence: TGTGCCAGCAGTCCCACCGGGACAGGGGGCTCGGAAGCTTTCTTT.

This chain links TRBV18 with TRBJ2-7, with D possibly matching TRBD1 (5 bases). The CDR3 is made up of 14 amino acids. Between the trimmed V and J ends, which lost 2 bases and 2 bases, there was a span of 10 bases. Germline-derived CDR1 and CDR2 are KGHSH and LQKENI. CDR3 coding DNA: TGTGCCAGCTCACCATCACAGGCTACCTACGAGCAGTACTTC. It is translated as CASSPSQATYEQYF.

The gene calls are TRBV6-1 and TRBJ2-7; 8 nucleotides align to TRBD2. Germline V gene data show CDR1 as MNHNS and CDR2 as SASEGT. V gave up 2 bases and J gave up 2 bases; unmatched junction bases: 8. There are 16 residues in the CDR3. CDR3 in amino acids: CASSEWMAGGPYEQYF. Written as DNA, the CDR3 is TGTGCCAGCAGTGAATGGATGGCGGGAGGACCCTACGAGCAGTACTTC.

The V gene is TRBV2, the J gene TRBJ2-3, with TRBD1 identical over 8 bases. Germline lookup yields CDR1 SNHLY and CDR2 FYNNEI. The CDR3 consists of 13 residues. V shed 4 bases and J 4 bases; nucleotides not matched to a gene: 1. The CDR3 DNA is TGTGCCAGCAGTGCACAGGGGGCAGATACGCAGTATTTT. It is translated as CASSAQGADTQYF. Based on the CDR3 plus reference TRBV2 and TRBJ2-3, the full variable domain is EPEVTQTPSHQVTQMGQEVILRCVPISNHLYFYWYRQILGQKVEFLVSFYNNEISEKSEIFDDQFSVERPDGSNFTLKIRSTKLEDSAMYFCASSAQGADTQYFGPGTRLTVL.